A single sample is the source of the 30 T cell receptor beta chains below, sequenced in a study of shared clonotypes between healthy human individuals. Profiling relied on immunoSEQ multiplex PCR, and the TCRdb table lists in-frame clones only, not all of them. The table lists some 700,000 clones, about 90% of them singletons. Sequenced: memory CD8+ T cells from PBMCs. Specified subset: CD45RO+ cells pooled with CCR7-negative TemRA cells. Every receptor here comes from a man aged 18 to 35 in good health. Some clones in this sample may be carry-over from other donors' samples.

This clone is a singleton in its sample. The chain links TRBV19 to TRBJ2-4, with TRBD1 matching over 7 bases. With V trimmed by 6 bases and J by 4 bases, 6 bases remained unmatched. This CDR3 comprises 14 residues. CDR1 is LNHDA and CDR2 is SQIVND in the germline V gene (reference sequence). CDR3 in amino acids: CASRVDRAKNIQYF. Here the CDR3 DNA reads TGTGCCAGTAGGGTTGACAGGGCGAAAAACATTCAGTACTTC.

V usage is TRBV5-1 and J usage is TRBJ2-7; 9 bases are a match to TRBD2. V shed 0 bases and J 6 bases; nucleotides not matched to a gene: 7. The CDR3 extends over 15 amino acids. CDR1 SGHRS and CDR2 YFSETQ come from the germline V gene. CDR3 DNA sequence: TGCGCCAGCAGCTTGGTTGTTAGCGGGAGAGTCGAGCAGTACTTC. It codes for CASSLVVSGRVEQYF.

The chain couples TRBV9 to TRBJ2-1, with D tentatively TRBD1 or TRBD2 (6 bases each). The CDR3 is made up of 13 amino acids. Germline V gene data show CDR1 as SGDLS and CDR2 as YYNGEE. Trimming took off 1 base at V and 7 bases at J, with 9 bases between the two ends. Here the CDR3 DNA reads TGTGCCAGCAGCGTACTAGGGGGGAATGAGCAGTTCTTC. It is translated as CASSVLGGNEQFF.

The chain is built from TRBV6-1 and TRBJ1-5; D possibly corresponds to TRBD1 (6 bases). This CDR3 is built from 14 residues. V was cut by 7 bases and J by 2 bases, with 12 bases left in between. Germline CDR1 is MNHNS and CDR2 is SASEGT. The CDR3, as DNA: TGTGCCAGCACCGACCCAGGGGGCAATCAGCCCCAGCATTTT. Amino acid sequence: CASTDPGGNQPQHF.

The CDR3 region is CASSSSFGTGDSYEQYF. The CDR3 DNA reads as TGTGCCAGCAGCTCGAGCTTTGGGACAGGGGATTCCTACGAGCAGTACTTC. The V and J genes are TRBV7-9 and TRBJ2-7; 10 bases are a match to TRBD1. Germline CDR1 and CDR2: SEHNR and FQNEAQ (reference sequence). The CDR3 contains 17 residues. The trim removed 4 bases at V and 1 base at J, leaving 10 bases unmatched.

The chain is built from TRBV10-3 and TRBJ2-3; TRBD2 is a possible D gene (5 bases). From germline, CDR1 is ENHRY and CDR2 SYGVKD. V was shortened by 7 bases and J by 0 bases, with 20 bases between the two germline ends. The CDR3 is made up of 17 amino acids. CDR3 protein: CAITAGRAQPSTDTQYF. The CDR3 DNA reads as TGTGCCATCACCGCGGGCCGAGCGCAGCCTAGCACAGATACGCAGTATTTT.

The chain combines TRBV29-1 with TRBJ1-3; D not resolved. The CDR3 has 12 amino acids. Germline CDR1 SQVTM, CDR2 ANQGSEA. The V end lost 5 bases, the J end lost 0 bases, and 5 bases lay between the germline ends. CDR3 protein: CSVISSGNTIYF. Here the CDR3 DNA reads TGCAGCGTTATCTCCTCTGGAAACACCATATATTTT.

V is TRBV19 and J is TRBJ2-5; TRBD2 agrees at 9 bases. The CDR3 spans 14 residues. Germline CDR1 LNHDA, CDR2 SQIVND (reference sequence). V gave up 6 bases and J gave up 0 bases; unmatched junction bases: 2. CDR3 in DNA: TGTGCCAGTAGGCTAGCGGGATACCAAGAGACCCAGTACTTC. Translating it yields CASRLAGYQETQYF. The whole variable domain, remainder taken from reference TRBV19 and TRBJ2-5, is DGGITQSPKYLFRKEGQNVTLSCEQNLNHDAMYWYRQDPGQGLRLIYYSQIVNDFQKGDIAEGYSVSREKKESFPLTVTSAQKNPTAFYLCASRLAGYQETQYFGPGTRLLVL.

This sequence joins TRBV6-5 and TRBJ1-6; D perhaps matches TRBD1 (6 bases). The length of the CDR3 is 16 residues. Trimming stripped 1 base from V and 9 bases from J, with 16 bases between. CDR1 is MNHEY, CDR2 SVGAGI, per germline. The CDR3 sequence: CASSYFRRQAGSPLHF. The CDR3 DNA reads TGTGCCAGCAGTTACTTCCGGCGACAGGCCGGTTCACCCCTCCACTTT.

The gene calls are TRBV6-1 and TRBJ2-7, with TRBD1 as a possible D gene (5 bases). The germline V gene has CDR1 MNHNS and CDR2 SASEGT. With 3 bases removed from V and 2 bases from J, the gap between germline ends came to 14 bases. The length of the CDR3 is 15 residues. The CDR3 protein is CASSDIAGRPYEQYF. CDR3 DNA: TGTGCCAGCAGTGATATAGCAGGGCGGCCCTACGAGCAGTACTTC.

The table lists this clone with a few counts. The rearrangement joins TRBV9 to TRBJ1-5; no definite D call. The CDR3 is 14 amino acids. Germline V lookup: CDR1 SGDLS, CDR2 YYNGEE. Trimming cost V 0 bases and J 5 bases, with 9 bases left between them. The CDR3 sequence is CASSVGQAYQPQHF. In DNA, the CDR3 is TGTGCCAGCAGCGTAGGGCAGGCATATCAGCCCCAGCATTTT.

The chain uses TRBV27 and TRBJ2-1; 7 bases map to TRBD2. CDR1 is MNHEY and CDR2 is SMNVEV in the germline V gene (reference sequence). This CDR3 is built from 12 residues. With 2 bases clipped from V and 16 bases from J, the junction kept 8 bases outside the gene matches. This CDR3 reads CASSLVRDYLFF. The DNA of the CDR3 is TGTGCCAGCAGTTTAGTACGGGACTACTTATTCTTC.

Here the CDR3 reads CASSLDWGFYEQYF. Written as DNA, the CDR3 is TGTGCCAGCAGCTTAGATTGGGGTTTCTACGAGCAGTACTTC. The V and J genes are TRBV7-2 and TRBJ2-7, with D unresolved. Germline values: CDR1 SGHTA, CDR2 FQGNSA. Trimming cost V 1 base and J 3 bases, with 10 bases left between them. This CDR3 has 14 amino acids.

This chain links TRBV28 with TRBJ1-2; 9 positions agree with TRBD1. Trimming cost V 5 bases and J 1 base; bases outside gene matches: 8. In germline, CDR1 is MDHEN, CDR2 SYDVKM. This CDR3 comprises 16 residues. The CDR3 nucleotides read TGTGCCAGCAGTCCCGGGACAGGGATTTTTAACTATGGCTACACCTTC. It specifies CASSPGTGIFNYGYTF.

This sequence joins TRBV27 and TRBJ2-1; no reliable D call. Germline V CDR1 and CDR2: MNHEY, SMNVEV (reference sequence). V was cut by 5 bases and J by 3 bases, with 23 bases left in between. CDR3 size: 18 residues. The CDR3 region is CASSLKPLTPLRYNEQFF. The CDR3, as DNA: TGTGCCAGCAGTCTCAAACCGTTGACCCCTCTCCGCTACAATGAGCAGTTCTTC.

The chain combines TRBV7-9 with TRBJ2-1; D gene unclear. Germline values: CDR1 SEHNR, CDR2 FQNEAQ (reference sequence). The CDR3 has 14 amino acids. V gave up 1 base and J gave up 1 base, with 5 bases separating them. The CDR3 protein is CASSLDVSYNEQFF. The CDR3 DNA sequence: TGTGCCAGCAGCTTAGACGTTTCCTACAATGAGCAGTTCTTC.

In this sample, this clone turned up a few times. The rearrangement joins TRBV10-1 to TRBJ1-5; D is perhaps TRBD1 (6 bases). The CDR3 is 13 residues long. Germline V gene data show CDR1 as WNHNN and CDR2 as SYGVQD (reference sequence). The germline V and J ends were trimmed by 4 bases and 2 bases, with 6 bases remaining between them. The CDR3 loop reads CASSGTGNQPQHF. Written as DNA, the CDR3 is TGCGCCAGCAGTGGGACAGGCAATCAGCCCCAGCATTTT.

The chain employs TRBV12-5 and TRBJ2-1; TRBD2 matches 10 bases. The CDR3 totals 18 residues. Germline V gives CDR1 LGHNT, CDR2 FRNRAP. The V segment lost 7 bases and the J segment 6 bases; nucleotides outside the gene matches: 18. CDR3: CASAQGSPSGGLLNEQFF. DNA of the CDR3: TGTGCTAGTGCCCAAGGGTCCCCTAGCGGGGGACTACTCAATGAGCAGTTCTTC.

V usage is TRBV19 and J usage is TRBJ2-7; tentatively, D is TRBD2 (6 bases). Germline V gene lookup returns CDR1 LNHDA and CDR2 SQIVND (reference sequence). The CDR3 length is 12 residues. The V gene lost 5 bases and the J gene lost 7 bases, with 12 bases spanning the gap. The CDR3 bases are TGTGCCAGTAGTTCCCTGGGGACTGAGCAGTACTTC. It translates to CASSSLGTEQYF.

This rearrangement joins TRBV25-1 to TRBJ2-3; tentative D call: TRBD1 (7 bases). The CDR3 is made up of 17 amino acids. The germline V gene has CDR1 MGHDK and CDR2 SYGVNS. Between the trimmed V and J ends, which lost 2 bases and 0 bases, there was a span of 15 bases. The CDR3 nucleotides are TGTGCCAGCAGTGAACGCGGGACAGAAACTAGCACAGATACGCAGTATTTT. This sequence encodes CASSERGTETSTDTQYF.

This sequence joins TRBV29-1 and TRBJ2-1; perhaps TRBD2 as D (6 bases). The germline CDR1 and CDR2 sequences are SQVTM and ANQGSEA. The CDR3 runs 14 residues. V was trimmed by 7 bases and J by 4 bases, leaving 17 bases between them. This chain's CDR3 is CSAQSGSAYNEQFF. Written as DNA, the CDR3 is TGCAGCGCCCAGAGCGGGTCGGCGTACAATGAGCAGTTCTTC.

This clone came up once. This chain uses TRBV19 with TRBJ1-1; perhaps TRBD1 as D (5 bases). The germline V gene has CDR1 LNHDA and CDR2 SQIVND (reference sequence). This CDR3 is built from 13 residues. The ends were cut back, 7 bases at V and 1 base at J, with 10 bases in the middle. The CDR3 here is CASIPGQNTEAFF. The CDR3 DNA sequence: TGTGCCAGTATCCCCGGACAGAACACTGAAGCTTTCTTT.

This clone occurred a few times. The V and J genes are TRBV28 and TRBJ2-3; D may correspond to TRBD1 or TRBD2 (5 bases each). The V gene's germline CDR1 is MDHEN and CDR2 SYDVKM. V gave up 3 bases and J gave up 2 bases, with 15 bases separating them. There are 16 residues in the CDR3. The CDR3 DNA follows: TGTGCCAGCAGTTTGGGGACCATCGGGACCACAGATACGCAGTATTTT. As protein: CASSLGTIGTTDTQYF. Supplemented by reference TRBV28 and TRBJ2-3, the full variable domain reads DVKVTQSSRYLVKRTGEKVFLECVQDMDHENMFWYRQDPGLGLRLIYFSYDVKMKEKGDIPEGYSVSREKKERFSLILESASTNQTSMYLCASSLGTIGTTDTQYFGPGTRLTVL.

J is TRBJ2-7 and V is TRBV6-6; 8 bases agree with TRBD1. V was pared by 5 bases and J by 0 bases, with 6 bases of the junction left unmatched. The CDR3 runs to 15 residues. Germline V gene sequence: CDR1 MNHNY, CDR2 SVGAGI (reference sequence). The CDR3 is CASSTGQVSSYEQYF. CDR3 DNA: TGTGCCAGCAGTACGGGACAGGTTAGCTCCTACGAGCAGTACTTC.

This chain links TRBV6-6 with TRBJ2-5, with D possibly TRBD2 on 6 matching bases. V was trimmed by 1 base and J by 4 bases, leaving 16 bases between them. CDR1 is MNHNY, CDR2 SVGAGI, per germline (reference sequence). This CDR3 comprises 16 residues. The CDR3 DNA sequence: TGTGCCAGCAGTTACTTCGCGCGGGATTGGGGAGAGACCCAGTACTTC. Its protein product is CASSYFARDWGETQYF.

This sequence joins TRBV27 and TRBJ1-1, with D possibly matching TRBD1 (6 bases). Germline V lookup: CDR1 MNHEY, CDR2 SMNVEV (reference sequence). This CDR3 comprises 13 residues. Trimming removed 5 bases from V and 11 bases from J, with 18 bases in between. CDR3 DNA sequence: TGTGCCAGCAGTAACAGGGTTGGGGGAAGTGCTTTCTTT. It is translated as CASSNRVGGSAFF.

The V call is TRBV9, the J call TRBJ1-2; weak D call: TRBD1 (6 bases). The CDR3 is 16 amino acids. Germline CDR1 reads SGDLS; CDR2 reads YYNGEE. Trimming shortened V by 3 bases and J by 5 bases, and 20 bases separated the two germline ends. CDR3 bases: TGTGCCAGCAGCGAAAAGACAGGTGCCCTTCTTTATGGCTACACCTTC. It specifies CASSEKTGALLYGYTF. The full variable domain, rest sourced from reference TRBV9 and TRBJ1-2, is DSGVTQTPKHLITATGQRVTLRCSPRSGDLSVYWYQQSLDQGLQFLIQYYNGEERAKGNILERFSAQQFPDLHSELNLSSLELGDSALYFCASSEKTGALLYGYTFGSGTRLTVV.

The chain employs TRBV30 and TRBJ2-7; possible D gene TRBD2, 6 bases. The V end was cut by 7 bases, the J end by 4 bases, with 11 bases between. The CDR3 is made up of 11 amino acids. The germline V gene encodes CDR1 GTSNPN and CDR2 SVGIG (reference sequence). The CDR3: CASFSGYEQYF. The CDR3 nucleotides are TGTGCCTCCTTTAGCGGTTACGAGCAGTACTTC. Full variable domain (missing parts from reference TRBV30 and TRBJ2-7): SQTIHQWPATLVQPVGSPLSLECTVEGTSNPNLYWYRQAAGRGLQLLFYSVGIGQISSEVPQNLSASRPQDRQFILSSKKLLLSDSGFYLCASFSGYEQYFGPGTRLTVT.

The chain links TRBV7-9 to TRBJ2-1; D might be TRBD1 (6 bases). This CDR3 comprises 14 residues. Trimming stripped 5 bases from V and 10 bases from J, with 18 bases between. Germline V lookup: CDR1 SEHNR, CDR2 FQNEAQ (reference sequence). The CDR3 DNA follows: TGTGCCAGCAGCCCCCGGGACAAGCCGCAAGAGCAGTTCTTC. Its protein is CASSPRDKPQEQFF.

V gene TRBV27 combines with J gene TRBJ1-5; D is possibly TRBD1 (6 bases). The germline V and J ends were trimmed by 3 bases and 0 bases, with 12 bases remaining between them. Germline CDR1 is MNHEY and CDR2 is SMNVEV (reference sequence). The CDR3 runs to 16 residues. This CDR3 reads CASSFIGGISNQPQHF. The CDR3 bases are TGTGCCAGCAGTTTTATAGGGGGAATTAGCAATCAGCCCCAGCATTTT.